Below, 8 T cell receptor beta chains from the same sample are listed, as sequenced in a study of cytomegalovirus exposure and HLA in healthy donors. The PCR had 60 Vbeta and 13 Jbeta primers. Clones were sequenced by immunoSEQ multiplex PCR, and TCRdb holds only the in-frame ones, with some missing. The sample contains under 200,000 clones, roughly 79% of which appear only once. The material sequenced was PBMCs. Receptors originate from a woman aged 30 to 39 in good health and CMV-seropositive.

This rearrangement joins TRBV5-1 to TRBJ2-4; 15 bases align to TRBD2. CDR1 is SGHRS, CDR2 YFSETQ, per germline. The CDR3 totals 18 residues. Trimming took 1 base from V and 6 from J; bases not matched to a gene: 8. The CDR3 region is CASSLQGGLAGGGNIQYF. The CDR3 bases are TGCGCCAGCAGCTTGCAGGGGGGACTAGCGGGGGGCGGAAACATTCAGTACTTC.

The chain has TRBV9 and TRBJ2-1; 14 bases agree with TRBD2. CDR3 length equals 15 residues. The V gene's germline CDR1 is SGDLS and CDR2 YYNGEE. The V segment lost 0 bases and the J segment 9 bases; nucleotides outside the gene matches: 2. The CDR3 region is CASSVGGLAGVEQFF. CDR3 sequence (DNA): TGTGCCAGCAGCGTAGGGGGACTAGCGGGAGTTGAGCAGTTCTTC.

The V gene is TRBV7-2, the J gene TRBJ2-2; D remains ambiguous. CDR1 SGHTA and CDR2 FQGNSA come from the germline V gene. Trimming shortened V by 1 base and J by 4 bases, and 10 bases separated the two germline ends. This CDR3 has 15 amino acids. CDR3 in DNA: TGTGCCAGCAGCTTAGACTTGCACGGCACCGGGGAGCTGTTTTTT. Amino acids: CASSLDLHGTGELFF.

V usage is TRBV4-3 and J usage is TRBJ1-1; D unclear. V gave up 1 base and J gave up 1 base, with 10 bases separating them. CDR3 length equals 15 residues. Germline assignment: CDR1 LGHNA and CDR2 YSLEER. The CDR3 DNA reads TGCGCCAGCAGCCAAGGACCAACGGGGAACACTGAAGCTTTCTTT. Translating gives CASSQGPTGNTEAFF.

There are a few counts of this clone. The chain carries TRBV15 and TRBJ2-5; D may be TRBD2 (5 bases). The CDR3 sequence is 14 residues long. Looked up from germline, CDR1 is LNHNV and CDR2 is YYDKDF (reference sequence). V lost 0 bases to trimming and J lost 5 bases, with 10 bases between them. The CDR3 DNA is TGTGCCACCAGCAGAGATCTTGGGGAGGAGACCCAGTACTTC. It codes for CATSRDLGEETQYF.

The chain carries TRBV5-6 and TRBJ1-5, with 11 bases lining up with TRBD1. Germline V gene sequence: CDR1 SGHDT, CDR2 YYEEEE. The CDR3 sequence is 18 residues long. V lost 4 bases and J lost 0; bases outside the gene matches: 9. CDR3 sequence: CASSLGQGAAYSNQPQHF. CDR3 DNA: TGTGCCAGCAGCCTTGGACAGGGGGCGGCCTATAGCAATCAGCCCCAGCATTTT.

DNA for the CDR3: TGTGCCATCAGACCCGGGACAGGGTCCGTAGAGACCCAGTACTTC. It specifies CAIRPGTGSVETQYF. The rearrangement uses TRBV10-3 and TRBJ2-5, with 9 bases matching TRBD1. Germline CDR1 reads ENHRY; CDR2 reads SYGVKD. Unmatched junction bases numbered 9, after V lost 6 bases and J lost 4 bases. This CDR3 region has 15 residues.

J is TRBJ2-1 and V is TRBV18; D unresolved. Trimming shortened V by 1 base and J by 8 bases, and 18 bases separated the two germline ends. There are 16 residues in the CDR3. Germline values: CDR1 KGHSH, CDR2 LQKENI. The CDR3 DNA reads TGTGCCAGCTCACCACGGGCGCAGTTGAGAAGTGATGAGCAGTTCTTC. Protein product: CASSPRAQLRSDEQFF.